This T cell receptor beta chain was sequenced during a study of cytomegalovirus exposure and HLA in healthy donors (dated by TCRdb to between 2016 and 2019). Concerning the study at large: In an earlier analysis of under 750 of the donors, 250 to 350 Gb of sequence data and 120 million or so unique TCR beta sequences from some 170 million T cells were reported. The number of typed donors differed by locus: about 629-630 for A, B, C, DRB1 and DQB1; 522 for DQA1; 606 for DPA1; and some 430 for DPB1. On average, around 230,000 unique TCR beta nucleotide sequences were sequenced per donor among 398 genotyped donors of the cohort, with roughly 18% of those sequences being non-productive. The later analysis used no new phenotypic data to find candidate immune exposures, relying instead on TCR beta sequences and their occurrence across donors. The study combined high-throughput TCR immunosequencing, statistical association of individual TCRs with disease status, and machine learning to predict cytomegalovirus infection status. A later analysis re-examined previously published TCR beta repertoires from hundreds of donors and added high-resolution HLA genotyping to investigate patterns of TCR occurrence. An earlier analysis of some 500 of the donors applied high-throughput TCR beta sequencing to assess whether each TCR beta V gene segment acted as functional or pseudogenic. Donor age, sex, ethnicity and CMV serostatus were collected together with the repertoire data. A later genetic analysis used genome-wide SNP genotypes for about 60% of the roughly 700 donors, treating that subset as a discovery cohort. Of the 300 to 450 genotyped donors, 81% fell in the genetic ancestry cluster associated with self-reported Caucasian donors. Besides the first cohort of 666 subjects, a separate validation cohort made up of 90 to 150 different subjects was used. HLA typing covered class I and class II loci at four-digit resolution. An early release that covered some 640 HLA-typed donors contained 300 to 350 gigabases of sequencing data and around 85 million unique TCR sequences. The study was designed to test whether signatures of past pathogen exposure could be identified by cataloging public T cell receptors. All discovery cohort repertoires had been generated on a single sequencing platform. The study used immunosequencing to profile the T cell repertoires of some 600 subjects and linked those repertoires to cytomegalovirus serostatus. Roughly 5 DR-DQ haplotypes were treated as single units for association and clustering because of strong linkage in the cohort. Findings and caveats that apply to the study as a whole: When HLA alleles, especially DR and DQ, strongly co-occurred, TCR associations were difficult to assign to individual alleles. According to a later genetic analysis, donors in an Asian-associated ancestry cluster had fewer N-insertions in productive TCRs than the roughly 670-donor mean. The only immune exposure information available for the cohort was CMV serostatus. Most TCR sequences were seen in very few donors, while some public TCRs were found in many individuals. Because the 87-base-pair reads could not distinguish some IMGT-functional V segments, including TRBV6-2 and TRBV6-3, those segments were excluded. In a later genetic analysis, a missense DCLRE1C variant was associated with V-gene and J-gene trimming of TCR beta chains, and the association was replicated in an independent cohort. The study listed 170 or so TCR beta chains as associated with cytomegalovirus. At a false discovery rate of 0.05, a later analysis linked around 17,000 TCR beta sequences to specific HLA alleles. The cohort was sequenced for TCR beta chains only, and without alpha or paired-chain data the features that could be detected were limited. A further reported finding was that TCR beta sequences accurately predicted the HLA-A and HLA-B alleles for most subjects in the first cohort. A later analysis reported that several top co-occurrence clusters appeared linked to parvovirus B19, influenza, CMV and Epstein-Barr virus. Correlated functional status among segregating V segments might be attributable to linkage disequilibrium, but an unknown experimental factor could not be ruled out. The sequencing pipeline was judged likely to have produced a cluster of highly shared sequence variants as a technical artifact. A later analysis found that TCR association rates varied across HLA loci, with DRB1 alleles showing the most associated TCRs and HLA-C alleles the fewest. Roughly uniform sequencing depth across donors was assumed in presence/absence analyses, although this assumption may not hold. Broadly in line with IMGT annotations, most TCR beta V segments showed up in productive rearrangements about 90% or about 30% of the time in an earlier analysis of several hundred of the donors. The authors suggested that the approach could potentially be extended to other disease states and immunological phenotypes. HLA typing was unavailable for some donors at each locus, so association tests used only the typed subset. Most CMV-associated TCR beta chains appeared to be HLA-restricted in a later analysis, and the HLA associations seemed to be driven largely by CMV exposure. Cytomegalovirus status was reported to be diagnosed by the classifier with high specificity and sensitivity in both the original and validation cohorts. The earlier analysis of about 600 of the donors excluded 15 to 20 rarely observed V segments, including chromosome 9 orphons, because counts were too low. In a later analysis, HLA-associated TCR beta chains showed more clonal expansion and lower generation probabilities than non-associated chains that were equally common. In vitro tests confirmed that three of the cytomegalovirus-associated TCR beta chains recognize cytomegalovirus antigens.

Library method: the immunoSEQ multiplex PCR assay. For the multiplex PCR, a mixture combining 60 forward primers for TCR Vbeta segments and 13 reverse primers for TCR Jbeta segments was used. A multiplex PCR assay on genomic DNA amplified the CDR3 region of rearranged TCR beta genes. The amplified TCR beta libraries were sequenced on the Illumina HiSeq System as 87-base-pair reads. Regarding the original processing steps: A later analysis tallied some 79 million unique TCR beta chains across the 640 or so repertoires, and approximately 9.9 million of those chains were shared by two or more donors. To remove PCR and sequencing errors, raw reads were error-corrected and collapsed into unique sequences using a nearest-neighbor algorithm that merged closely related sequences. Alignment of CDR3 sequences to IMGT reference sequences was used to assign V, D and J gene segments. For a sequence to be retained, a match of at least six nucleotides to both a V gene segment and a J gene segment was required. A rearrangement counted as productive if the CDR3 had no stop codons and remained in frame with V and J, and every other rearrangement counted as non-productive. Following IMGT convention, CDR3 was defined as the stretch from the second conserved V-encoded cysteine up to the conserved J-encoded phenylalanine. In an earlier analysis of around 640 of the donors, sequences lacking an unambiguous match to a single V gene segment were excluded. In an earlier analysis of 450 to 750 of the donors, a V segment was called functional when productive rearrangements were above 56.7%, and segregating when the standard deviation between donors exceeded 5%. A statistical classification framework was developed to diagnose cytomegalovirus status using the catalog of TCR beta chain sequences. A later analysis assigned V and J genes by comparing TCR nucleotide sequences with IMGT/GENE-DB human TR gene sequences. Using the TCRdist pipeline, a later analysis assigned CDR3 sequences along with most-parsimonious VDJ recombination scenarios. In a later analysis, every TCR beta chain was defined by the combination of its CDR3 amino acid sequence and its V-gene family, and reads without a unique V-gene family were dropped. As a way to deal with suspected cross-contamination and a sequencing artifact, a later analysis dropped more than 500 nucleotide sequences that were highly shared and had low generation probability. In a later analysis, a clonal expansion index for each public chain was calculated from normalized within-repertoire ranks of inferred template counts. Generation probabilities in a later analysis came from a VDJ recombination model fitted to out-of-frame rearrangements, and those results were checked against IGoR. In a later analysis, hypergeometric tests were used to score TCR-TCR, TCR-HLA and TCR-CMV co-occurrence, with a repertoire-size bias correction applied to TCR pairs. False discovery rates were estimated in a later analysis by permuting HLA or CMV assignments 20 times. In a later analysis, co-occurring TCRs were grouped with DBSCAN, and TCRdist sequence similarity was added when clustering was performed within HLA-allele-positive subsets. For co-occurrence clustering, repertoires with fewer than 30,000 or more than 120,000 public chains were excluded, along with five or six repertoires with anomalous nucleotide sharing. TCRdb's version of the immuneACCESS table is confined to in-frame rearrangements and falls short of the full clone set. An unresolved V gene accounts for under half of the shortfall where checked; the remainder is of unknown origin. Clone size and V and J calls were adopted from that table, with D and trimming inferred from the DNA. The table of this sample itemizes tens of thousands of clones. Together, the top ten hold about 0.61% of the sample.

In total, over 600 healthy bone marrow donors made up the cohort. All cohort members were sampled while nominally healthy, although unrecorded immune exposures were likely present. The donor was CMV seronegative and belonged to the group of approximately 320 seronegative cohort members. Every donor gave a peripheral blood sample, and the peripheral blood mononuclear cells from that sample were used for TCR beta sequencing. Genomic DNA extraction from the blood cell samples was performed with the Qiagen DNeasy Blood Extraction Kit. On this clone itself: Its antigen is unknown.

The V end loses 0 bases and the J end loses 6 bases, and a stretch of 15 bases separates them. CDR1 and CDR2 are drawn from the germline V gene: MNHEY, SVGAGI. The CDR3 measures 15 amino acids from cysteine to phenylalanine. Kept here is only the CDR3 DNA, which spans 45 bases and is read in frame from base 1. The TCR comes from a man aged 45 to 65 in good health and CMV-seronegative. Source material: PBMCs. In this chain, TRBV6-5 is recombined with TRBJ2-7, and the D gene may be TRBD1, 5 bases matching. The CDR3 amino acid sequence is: CASSYSIIRAAEQYF. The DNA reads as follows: TGTGCCAGCAGTTACTCGATAATCAGGGCGGCCGAGCAGTACTTC.